A single sample gave rise to the 21 T cell receptor beta chains below, sequenced in a study of T cell responses to AZD1222 COVID-19 vaccine. TCRdb's copy holds only in-frame clones and misses some; the assay was immunoSEQ multiplex PCR. The table lists roughly 85,000 clones, approximately 85% of them singletons. The input for sequencing was peripheral blood, taken on day 0 of MenACWY control vaccination. Receptor source: an adult in good health.

The chain couples TRBV2 to TRBJ1-1; D possibly corresponds to TRBD1 (5 bases). The germline gives CDR1 SNHLY, CDR2 FYNNEI. The ends were cut back, 8 bases at V and 3 bases at J, with 13 bases in the middle. CDR3 size: 13 residues. The CDR3 DNA reads TGTGCCAGCCAGCCCAGGGCGGACACTGAAGCTTTCTTT. Protein: CASQPRADTEAFF.

The chain links TRBV5-5 to TRBJ1-1; D gene unclear. The CDR3 has 18 residues. The V and J ends lost 4 bases and 1 base respectively, with 23 bases between them. The germline V gene encodes CDR1 SGHKS and CDR2 YYEKEE (reference sequence). In DNA, the CDR3 is TGTGCCAGCAGCCTCCTCTGGGCCAACCAAGGTGAGAACACTGAAGCTTTCTTT. Protein: CASSLLWANQGENTEAFF.

The rearrangement links TRBV15 to TRBJ1-1; D is ambiguous. This CDR3 has 14 amino acids. Germline V gene data show CDR1 as LNHNV and CDR2 as YYDKDF (reference sequence). V was clipped by 0 bases and J by 5 bases, with 10 bases between them. The CDR3 nucleotides read TGTGCCACCAGCAGAGACCCCGCGGGGACTGAAGCTTTCTTT. It codes for CATSRDPAGTEAFF.

The genes are TRBV12-3 or TRBV12-4 and TRBJ1-3; D is uncertain. The CDR3 is 12 amino acids. V lost 3 bases to trimming and J lost 3 bases, with 3 bases between them. CDR3 protein: CASSFLGNTIYF. In DNA, the CDR3 is TGTGCCAGCAGTTTTCTTGGAAACACCATATATTTT.

This chain uses TRBV19 with TRBJ2-7; 9 bases align to TRBD1. Germline values: CDR1 LNHDA, CDR2 SQIVND (reference sequence). J was trimmed by 2 bases and V by 9 bases; bases with no gene match: 11. The CDR3 length is 15 residues. The CDR3 spells CASSGRGQGTYEQYF. The CDR3 nucleotides read TGTGCCAGCAGTGGCCGGGGACAGGGTACCTACGAGCAGTACTTC.

Only a few counts were recorded for this clone. The chain joins TRBV7-9 to TRBJ2-2; D gene uncertain. Germline V gene lookup returns CDR1 SEHNR and CDR2 FQNEAQ (reference sequence). This CDR3 spans 15 amino acids. V was pared by 5 bases and J by 2 bases, with 12 bases between. The CDR3 spells CASSLPTENTGELFF. The CDR3 DNA reads as TGTGCCAGCAGCCTCCCGACGGAAAACACCGGGGAGCTGTTTTTT.

The J gene is TRBJ2-5, the V gene TRBV11-2, with 12 bases lining up with TRBD2. The CDR3 runs to 18 residues. The germline gives CDR1 SGHAT, CDR2 FQNNGV. Trimming took 5 bases from V and 2 from J; bases not matched to a gene: 12. The DNA of the CDR3 is TGTGCCAGCAGCCCTCAGTTCGGGACTAGCGGGCGGCAAGAGACCCAGTACTTC. Translation gives CASSPQFGTSGRQETQYF.

The chain employs TRBV2 and TRBJ2-7; perhaps TRBD2 as D (5 bases). Germline V gene lookup returns CDR1 SNHLY and CDR2 FYNNEI. Deletions cut 2 bases from V and 5 bases from J, with 16 bases between. The CDR3 spans 15 residues. CDR3 loop: CASSELPAAGHEQYF. CDR3 DNA: TGTGCCAGCAGTGAACTCCCGGCGGCGGGCCACGAGCAGTACTTC.

The chain links TRBV3-1 (or the pseudogene TRBV3-2) to TRBJ1-2; D unresolved. The ends were cut back, 1 base at V and 4 bases at J, with 7 bases in the middle. In germline, CDR1 is LGHDT, CDR2 YNNKEL (reference sequence). The CDR3 sequence is 13 residues long. The CDR3, as DNA: TGTGCCAGCAGCCAAGTTACAGTCTATGGCTACACCTTC. Amino acids: CASSQVTVYGYTF.

About this clone itself: Other DNA sequences in the sample encode the same CDR3. The rearrangement links TRBV9 to TRBJ1-2; 9 nucleotides match TRBD1. CDR1 SGDLS and CDR2 YYNGEE come from the germline V gene. After removal of 0 bases from V and 2 bases from J, the junction contained 5 bases not matched to a gene. CDR3 length equals 16 residues. The CDR3 protein is CASSVAGTGLNYGYTF. CDR3 DNA sequence: TGTGCCAGCAGCGTAGCCGGGACAGGGTTAAACTATGGCTACACCTTC.

The CDR3 DNA is TGTGCCAGCAGTTACTCGATGGCGGAAGATACGCAGTATTTT. Its translation: CASSYSMAEDTQYF. The chain carries TRBV6-2 or TRBV6-3 and TRBJ2-3; D is unresolved. Germline CDR1 reads MNHEY; CDR2 reads SVGEGT. The CDR3 contains 14 residues. V lost 0 bases and J lost 5, with 9 bases in between.

V is TRBV5-8 and J is TRBJ1-2, with D unresolved. Germline CDR1 is SGHTS and CDR2 is YDEGEE. Trimming removed 5 bases from V and 7 bases from J, with 18 bases in between. The CDR3 is made up of 14 amino acids. Here the CDR3 reads CASSLGGKHSGYTF. For the CDR3, the DNA is TGTGCCAGCAGTTTAGGAGGGAAGCATTCTGGCTACACCTTC.

The chain links TRBV9 to TRBJ1-2; 7 nucleotides align to TRBD1. The ends lost 3 bases at V and 2 bases at J; junction bases unmatched: 1. The CDR3 has 13 amino acids. CDR1 is SGDLS and CDR2 is YYNGEE in the germline V gene. CDR3 protein: CASSADRNYGYTF. Written as DNA, the CDR3 is TGTGCCAGCAGCGCGGACAGGAACTATGGCTACACCTTC.

The rearrangement uses TRBV4-1 and TRBJ2-7, with D maybe TRBD2 (6 bases). V lost 0 bases and J lost 3, with 33 bases in between. The CDR3 is 22 amino acids. CDR1 is MGHRA, CDR2 YSYEKL, per germline. CDR3 loop: CASSQDQNTSDGITGDLYEQYF. CDR3 DNA: TGCGCCAGCAGCCAAGATCAAAATACATCGGACGGGATAACGGGAGACCTCTACGAGCAGTACTTC.

The rearrangement joins TRBV5-1 to TRBJ1-4, with D unresolved. There are 15 residues in the CDR3. The V gene's germline CDR1 is SGHRS and CDR2 YFSETQ. The V end lost 0 bases, the J end lost 1 base, and 7 bases lay between the germline ends. CDR3 DNA sequence: TGCGCCAGCAGCTTGGGTCAGAAAACTAATGAAAAACTGTTTTTT. It yields the protein CASSLGQKTNEKLFF.

V and J are TRBV7-2 and TRBJ2-3; maybe TRBD2 (7 bases). This CDR3 is built from 15 residues. Trimming removed 4 bases at V and 5 bases at J, with 16 bases between. Germline V gene lookup returns CDR1 SGHTA and CDR2 FQGNSA. The CDR3 sequence: CASSSGGARGDTQYF. CDR3 nucleotides: TGTGCCAGCAGCTCGGGGGGCGCCCGTGGAGATACGCAGTATTTT.

The V gene is TRBV12-3 or TRBV12-4, the J gene TRBJ1-2, with D possibly TRBD1 on 5 matching bases. This CDR3 has 13 amino acids. Trimming stripped 2 bases from V and 6 bases from J, with 10 bases between. CDR3 region: CASSLSPRDGYTF. For the CDR3, the DNA is TGTGCCAGCAGTTTATCCCCCAGGGATGGCTACACCTTC.

The chain combines TRBV29-1 with TRBJ1-2; the D gene is possibly TRBD1 (6 bases). V lost 0 bases to trimming and J lost 4 bases, with 18 bases between them. The CDR3 length is 16 residues. Germline CDR1 SQVTM, CDR2 ANQGSEA. CDR3 coding DNA: TGCAGCGTTGAAGATCAAGGGGGAGCCTTTTTCTATGGCTACACCTTC. This gives the protein CSVEDQGGAFFYGYTF.

This sequence joins TRBV27 and TRBJ2-7; perhaps TRBD1 as D (7 bases). Germline V lookup: CDR1 MNHEY, CDR2 SMNVEV (reference sequence). The CDR3 spans 15 residues. The ends were cut back, 4 bases at V and 3 bases at J, with 16 bases in the middle. Written as DNA, the CDR3 is TGTGCCAGCAGTTCCGGGCAGGGGGGTTTCTACGAGCAGTACTTC. It specifies CASSSGQGGFYEQYF.

This clone was seen a few times. The chain carries TRBV11-3 and TRBJ1-2; 8 bases are a match to TRBD1. This CDR3 has 16 amino acids. Germline-derived CDR1 and CDR2 are SGHNT and YENEEA. Losses at the gene ends were 3 bases for V and 2 bases for J; bases not matched to a gene: 8. As DNA, the CDR3 is TGTGCCAGCAGCTTTGGTGCAGGGGGCGAAAACTATGGCTACACCTTC. Translating gives CASSFGAGGENYGYTF. Supplemented by reference TRBV11-3 and TRBJ1-2, the full variable domain reads EAGVVQSPRYKIIEKKQPVAFWCNPISGHNTLYWYLQNLGQGPELLIRYENEEAVDDSQLPKDRFSAERLKGVDSTLKIQPAELGDSAVYLCASSFGAGGENYGYTFGSGTRLTVV.

The chain combines TRBV7-2 with TRBJ1-5, with TRBD1 matching over 8 bases. This CDR3 contains 16 residues. Per the germline V gene, CDR1 is SGHTA and CDR2 is FQGNSA. After removal of 5 bases from V and 2 bases from J, the junction contained 8 bases not matched to a gene. CDR3 residues: CASSPRTGQGNQPQHF. CDR3 sequence (DNA): TGTGCCAGCAGCCCCAGGACAGGGCAGGGCAATCAGCCCCAGCATTTT.